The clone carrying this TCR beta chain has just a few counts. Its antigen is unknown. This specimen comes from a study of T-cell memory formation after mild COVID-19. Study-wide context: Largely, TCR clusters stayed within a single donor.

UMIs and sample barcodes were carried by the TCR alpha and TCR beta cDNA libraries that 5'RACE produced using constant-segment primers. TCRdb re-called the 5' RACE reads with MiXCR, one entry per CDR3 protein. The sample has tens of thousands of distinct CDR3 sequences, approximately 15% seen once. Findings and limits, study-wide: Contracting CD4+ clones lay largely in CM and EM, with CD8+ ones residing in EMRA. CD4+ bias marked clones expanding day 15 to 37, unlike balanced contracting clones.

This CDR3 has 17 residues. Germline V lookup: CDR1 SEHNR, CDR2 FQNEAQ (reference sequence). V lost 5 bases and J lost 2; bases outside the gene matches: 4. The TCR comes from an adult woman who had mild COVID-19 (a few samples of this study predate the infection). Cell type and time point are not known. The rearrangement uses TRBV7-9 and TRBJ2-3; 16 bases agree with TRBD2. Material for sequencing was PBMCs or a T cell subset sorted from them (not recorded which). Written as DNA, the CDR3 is TGTGCCAGCAGCCTGGGACTAGCGGGAGGGTCCACAGATACGCAGTATTTT. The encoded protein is CASSLGLAGGSTDTQYF.